This T cell receptor beta chain was identified in a study of technical replicates of blood from a few donors. Profiling relied on immunoSEQ multiplex PCR, and the TCRdb table lists in-frame clones only, not all of them. This sample has about 74,000 clones, with approximately 95% found just once. Looked up from germline, CDR1 is SNHLY and CDR2 is FYNNEI. This CDR3 is 14 amino acids long. The V segment lost 7 bases and the J segment 2 bases; nucleotides outside the gene matches: 5. The clonotype originates from a human donor in good health. The sequenced material came from T cells isolated from PBMCs. The chain uses TRBV2 and TRBJ2-1; 7 nucleotides match TRBD1. The CDR3 DNA follows: TGTGCCAGCAAACCGACAGGGACCTACAATGAGCAGTTCTTC. Translating gives CASKPTGTYNEQFF.